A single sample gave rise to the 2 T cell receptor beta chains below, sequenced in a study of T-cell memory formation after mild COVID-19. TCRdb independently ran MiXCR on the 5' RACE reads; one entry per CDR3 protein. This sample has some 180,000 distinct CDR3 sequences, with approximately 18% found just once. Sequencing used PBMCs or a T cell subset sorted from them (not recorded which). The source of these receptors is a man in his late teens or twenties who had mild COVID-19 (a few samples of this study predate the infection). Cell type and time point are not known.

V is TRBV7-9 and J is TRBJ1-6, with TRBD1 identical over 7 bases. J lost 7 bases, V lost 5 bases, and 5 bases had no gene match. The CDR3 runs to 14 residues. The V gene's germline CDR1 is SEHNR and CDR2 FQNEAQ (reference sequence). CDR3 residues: CASSTGQTNSPLHF. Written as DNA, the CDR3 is TGTGCCAGCAGCACGGGACAGACCAATTCACCCCTCCACTTT.

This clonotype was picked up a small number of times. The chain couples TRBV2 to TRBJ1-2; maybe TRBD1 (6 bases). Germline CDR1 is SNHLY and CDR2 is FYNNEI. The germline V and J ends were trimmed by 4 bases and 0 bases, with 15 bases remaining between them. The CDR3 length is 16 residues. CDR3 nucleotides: TGTGCCAGCAGTGGGGTATTTACAGGGACTAACTATGGCTACACCTTC. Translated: CASSGVFTGTNYGYTF.